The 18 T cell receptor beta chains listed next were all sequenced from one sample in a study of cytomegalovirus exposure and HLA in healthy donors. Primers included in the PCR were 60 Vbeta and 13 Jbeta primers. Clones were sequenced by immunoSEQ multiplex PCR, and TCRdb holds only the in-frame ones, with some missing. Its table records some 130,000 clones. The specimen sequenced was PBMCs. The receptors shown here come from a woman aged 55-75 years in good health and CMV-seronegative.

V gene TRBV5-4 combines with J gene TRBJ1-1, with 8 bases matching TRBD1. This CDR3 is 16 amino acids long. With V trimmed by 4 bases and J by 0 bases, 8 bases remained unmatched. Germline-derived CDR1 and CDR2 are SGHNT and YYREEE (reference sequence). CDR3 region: CASSPGQGVVNTEAFF. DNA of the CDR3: TGTGCCAGCAGCCCTGGACAGGGCGTCGTGAACACTGAAGCTTTCTTT.

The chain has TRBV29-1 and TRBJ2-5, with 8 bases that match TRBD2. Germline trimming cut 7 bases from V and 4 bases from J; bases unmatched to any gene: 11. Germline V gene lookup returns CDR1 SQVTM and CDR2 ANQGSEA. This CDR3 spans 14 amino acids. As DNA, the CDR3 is TGCAGCGCTGTAGTCGGGACTAGGGTAGAGACCCAGTACTTC. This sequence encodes CSAVVGTRVETQYF.

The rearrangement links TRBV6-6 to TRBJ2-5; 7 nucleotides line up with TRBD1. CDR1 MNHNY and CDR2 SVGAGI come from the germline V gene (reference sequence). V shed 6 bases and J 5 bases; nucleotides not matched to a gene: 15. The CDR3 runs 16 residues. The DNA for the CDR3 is TGTGCCAGCAGCCATCCTACAGGGGTCATTATTGAGACCCAGTACTTC. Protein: CASSHPTGVIIETQYF.

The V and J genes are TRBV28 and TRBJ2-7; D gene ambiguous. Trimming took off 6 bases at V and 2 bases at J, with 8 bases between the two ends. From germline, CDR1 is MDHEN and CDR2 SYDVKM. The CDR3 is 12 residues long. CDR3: CASRTRTYEQYF. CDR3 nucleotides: TGTGCCAGCAGGACAAGGACCTACGAGCAGTACTTC.

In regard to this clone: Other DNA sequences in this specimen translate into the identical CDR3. CDR3 in amino acids: CASSLASGAGETQYF. The CDR3 DNA reads as TGCGCCAGCAGCTTGGCTTCAGGGGCGGGAGAGACCCAGTACTTC. This sequence joins TRBV5-1 and TRBJ2-5, with D perhaps TRBD1 (6 bases). The V end lost 0 bases, the J end lost 4 bases, and 13 bases lay between the germline ends. In germline, CDR1 is SGHRS, CDR2 YFSETQ. This CDR3 has 15 amino acids.

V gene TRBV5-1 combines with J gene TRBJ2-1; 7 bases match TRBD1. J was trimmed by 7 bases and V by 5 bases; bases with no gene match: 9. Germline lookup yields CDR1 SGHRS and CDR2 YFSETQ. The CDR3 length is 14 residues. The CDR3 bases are TGCGCCAGCAGACACTCGGGACAGTCAAATGAGCAGTTCTTC. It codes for CASRHSGQSNEQFF.

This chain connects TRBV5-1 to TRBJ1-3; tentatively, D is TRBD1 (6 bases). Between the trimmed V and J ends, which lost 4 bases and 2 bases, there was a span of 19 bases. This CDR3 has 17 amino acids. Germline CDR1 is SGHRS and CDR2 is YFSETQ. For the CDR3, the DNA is TGCGCCAGCAGCCCGCGTGGGGGGGCGAACGCTGGAAACACCATATATTTT. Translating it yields CASSPRGGANAGNTIYF.

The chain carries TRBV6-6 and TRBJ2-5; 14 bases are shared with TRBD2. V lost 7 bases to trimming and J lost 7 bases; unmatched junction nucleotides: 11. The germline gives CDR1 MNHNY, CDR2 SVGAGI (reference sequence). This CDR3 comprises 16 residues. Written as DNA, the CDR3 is TGTGCCAGCACCACCGTGGGGACTAGCGGGAGTGGGACCCAGTACTTC. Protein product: CASTTVGTSGSGTQYF.

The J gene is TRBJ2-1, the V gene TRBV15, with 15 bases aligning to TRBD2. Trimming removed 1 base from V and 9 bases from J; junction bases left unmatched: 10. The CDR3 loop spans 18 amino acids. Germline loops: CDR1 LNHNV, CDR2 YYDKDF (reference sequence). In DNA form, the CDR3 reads TGTGCCACCAGCAGAGGTGACAGGGGGGGACTAGCGGGAGGTGAGCAGTTCTTC. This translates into CATSRGDRGGLAGGEQFF.

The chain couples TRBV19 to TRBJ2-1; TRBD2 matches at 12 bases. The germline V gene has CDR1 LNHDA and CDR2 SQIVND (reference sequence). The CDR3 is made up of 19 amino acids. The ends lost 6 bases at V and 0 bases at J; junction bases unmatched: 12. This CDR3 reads CASSRNRLAGGLSYNEQFF. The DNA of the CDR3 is TGTGCCAGTAGCCGAAATAGGCTAGCGGGGGGGCTCTCCTACAATGAGCAGTTCTTC.

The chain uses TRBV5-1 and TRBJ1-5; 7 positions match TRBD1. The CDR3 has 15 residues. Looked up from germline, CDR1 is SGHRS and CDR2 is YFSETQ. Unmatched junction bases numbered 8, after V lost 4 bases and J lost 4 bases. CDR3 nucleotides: TGCGCCAGCAGCGTTACCGGGACAGAAAATCAGCCCCAGCATTTT. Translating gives CASSVTGTENQPQHF.

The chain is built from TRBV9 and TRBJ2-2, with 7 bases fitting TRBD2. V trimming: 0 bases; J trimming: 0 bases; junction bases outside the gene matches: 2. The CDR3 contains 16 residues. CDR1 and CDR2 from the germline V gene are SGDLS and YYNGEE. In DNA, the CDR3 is TGTGCCAGCAGCGTAGGTGGGGGGGCGAACACCGGGGAGCTGTTTTTT. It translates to CASSVGGGANTGELFF.

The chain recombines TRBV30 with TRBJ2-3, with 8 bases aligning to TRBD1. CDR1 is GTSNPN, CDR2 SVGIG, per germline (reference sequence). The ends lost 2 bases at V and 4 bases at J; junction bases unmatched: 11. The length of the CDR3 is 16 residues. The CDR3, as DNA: TGTGCCTGGAGTCCAAAAACAGGGGGTGGTGCAGATACGCAGTATTTT. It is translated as CAWSPKTGGGADTQYF.

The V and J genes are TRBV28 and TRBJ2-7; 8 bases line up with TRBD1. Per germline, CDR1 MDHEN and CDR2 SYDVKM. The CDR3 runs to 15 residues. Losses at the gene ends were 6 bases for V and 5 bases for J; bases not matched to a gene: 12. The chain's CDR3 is CASSSRTGWTDEQYF. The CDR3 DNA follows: TGTGCCAGCAGCTCAAGGACAGGGTGGACCGACGAGCAGTACTTC. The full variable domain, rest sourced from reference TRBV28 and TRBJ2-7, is DVKVTQSSRYLVKRTGEKVFLECVQDMDHENMFWYRQDPGLGLRLIYFSYDVKMKEKGDIPEGYSVSREKKERFSLILESASTNQTSMYLCASSSRTGWTDEQYFGPGTRLTVT.

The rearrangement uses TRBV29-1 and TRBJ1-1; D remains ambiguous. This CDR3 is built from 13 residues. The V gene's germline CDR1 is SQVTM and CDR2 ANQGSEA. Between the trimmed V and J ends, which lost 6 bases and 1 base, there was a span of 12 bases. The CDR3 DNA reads TGCAGCGTAAGGAGGCAGAAGAACACTGAAGCTTTCTTT. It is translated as CSVRRQKNTEAFF.

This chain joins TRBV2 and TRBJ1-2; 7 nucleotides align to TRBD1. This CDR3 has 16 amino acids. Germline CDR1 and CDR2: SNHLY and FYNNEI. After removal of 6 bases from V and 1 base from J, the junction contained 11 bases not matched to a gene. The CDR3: CASRRGGTALNYGYTF. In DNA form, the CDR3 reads TGTGCCAGCAGGCGGGGGGGGACAGCCCTTAACTATGGCTACACCTTC.

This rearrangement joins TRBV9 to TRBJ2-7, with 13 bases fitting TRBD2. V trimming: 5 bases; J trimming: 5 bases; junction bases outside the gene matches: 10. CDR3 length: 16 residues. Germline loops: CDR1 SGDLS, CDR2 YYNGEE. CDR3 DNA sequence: TGTGCCAGCAGTCCCAGCCGGACTAGCGGGGGTGACGAGCAGTACTTC. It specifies CASSPSRTSGGDEQYF. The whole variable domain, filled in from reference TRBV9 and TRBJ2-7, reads DSGVTQTPKHLITATGQRVTLRCSPRSGDLSVYWYQQSLDQGLQFLIQYYNGEERAKGNILERFSAQQFPDLHSELNLSSLELGDSALYFCASSPSRTSGGDEQYFGPGTRLTVT.

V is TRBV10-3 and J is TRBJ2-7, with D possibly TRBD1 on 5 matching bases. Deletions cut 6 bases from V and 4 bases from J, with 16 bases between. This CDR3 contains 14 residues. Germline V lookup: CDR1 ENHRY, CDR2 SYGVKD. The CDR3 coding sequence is TGTGCCATCAGCCCTGAGTGGGGCAGGTACGAGCAGTACTTC. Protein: CAISPEWGRYEQYF.